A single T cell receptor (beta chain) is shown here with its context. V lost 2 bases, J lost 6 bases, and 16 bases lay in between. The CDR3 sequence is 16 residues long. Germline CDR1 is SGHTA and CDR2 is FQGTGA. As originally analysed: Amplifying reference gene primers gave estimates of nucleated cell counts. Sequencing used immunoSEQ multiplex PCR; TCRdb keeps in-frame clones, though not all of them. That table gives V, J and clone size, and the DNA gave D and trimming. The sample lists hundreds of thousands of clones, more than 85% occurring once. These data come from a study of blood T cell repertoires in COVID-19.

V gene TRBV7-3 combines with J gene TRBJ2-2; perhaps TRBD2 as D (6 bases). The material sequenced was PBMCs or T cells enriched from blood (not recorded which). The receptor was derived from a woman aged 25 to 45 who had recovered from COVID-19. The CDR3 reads CASSLQLAGRAGELFF. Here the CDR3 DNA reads TGTGCCAGCAGCTTACAGTTGGCGGGAAGGGCCGGGGAGCTGTTTTTT.